This T cell receptor (beta chain) was captured by sequencing in a study of molecular identifiers for immune sequencing clone quantification. By its share, this clonotype is medium-sized. TCRdb recomputed calls from the PCR reads with MiXCR, one row per CDR3 protein. The sample yields 8,500 to 11,000 distinct CDR3 sequences, around 20% seen once. The V gene's germline CDR1 is SGHDN and CDR2 FVKESK. With 4 bases clipped from V and 0 bases from J, the junction kept 11 bases outside the gene matches. The CDR3 has 17 amino acids. The sample consisted of naive CD8+ T cells from blood, with Jurkat cell RNA spiked in. Subset denoted: FACS-sorted CD8+CD4-CCR7+CD45RA+ naive T cells. This receptor was taken from a human donor in good health. Some libraries in this study had Jurkat cell RNA spiked in. The rearrangement uses TRBV14 and TRBJ2-5; TRBD1 agrees at 7 bases. The CDR3 DNA reads as TGTGCCAGCAGCCCAGAATGGACAGGATCGTACCAAGAGACCCAGTACTTC. Translation gives CASSPEWTGSYQETQYF.